The present T cell receptor (beta chain) was sequenced within a study of T-cell reconstitution after alpha-beta-depleted transplantation in children. The table lists this clonotype with a few counts. V was shortened by 4 bases and J by 5 bases, with 9 bases between the two germline ends. Germline CDR1 and CDR2: SEHNR and FQNEAQ (reference sequence). There are 13 residues in the CDR3. During its preparation, the TCRbeta library received unique molecular identifiers. A single record per CDR3 protein comes from TCRdb applying MiXCR to the PCR reads. In the table there are approximately 640,000 distinct CDR3 sequences, approximately 17% of which are singletons.

The sequence was obtained from a human donor who donated a stem cell graft to a child with acute myeloid leukemia. The input for sequencing was PBMCs from the stem cell graft donor, taken from the stem cell graft. The genes are TRBV7-9 and TRBJ2-1; unclear D gene. CDR3 coding DNA: TGTGCCAGCAGCTATGGACGGAACAATGAGCAGTTCTTC. Translation: CASSYGRNNEQFF.